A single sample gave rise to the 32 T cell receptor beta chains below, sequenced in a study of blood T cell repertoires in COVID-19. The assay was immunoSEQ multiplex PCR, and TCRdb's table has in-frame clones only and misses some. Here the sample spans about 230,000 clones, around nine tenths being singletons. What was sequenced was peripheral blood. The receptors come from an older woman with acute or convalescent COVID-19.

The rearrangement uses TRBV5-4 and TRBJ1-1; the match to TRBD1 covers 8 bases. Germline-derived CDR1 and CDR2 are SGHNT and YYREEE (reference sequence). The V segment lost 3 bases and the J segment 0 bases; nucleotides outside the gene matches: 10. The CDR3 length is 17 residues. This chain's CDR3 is CASSSTRDRGLNTEAFF. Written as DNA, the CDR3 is TGTGCCAGCAGCTCCACCCGCGACAGGGGCCTGAACACTGAAGCTTTCTTT.

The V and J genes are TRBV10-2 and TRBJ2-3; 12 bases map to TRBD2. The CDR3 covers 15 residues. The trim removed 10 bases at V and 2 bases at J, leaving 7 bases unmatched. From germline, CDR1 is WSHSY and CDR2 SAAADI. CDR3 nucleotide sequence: TGCGCCATCTCCGGACTAGCGGGAAACACAGATACGCAGTATTTT. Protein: CAISGLAGNTDTQYF.

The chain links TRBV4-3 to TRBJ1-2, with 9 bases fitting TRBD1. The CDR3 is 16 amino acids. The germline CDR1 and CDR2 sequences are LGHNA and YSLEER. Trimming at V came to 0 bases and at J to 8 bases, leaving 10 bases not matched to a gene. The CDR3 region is CASSQDSPGTGKGYTF. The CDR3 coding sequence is TGCGCCAGCAGCCAAGATAGCCCCGGGACAGGGAAGGGCTACACCTTC.

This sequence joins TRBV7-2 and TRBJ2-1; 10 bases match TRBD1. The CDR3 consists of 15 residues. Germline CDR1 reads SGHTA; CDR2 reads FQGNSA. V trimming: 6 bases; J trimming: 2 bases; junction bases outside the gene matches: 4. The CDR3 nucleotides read TGTGCCAGCAGGACCGGGACAGGGGCCTACAATGAGCAGTTCTTC. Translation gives CASRTGTGAYNEQFF.

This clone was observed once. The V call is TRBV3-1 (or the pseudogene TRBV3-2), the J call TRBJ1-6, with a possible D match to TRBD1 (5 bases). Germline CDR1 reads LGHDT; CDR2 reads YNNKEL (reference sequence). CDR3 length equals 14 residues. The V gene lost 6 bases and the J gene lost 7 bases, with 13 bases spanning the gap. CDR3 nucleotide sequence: TGTGCCAGCAGTCCAACCCACAGGAATTCACCCCTCCACTTT. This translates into CASSPTHRNSPLHF.

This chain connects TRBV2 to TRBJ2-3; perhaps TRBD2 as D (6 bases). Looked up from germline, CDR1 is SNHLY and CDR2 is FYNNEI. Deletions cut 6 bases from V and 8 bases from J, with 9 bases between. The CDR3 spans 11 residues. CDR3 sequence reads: CASSRGTTQYF. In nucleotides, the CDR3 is TGTGCCAGCAGCCGCGGGACTACGCAGTATTTT.

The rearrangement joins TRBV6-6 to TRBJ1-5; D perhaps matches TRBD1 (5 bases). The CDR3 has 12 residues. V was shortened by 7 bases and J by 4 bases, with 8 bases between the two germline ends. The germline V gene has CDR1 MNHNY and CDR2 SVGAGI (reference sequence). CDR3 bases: TGTGCCAGCAACAGGAAAAATCAGCCCCAGCATTTT. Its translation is CASNRKNQPQHF.

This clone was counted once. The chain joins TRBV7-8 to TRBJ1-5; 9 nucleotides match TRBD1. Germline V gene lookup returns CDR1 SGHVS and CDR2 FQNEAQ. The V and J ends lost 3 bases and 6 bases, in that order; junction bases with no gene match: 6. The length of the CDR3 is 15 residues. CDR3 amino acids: CASSFRTGEAQPQHF. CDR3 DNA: TGTGCCAGCAGCTTCAGGACAGGGGAGGCTCAGCCCCAGCATTTT.

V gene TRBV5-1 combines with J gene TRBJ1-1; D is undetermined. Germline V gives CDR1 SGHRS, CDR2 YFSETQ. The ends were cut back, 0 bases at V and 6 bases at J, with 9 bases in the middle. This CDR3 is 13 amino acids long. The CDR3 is CASSLETEAEAFF. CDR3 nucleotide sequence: TGCGCCAGCAGCTTGGAAACAGAAGCTGAAGCTTTCTTT. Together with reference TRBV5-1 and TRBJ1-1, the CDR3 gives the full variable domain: KAGVTQTPRYLIKTRGQQVTLSCSPISGHRSVSWYQQTPGQGLQFLFEYFSETQRNKGNFPGRFSGRQFSNSRSEMNVSTLELGDSALYLCASSLETEAEAFFGQGTRLTVV.

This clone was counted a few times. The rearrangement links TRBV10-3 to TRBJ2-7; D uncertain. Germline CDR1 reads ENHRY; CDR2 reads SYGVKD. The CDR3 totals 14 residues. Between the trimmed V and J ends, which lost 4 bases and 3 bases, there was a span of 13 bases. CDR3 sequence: CAISGSLQNYEQYF. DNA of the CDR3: TGTGCCATCAGTGGTTCGTTACAAAACTACGAGCAGTACTTC.

CDR3 in amino acids: CASSLVRNEQYF. CDR3 bases: TGTGCCAGCAGCCTAGTCCGCAACGAGCAGTACTTC. This chain links TRBV14 with TRBJ2-7; D is uncertain. Trimming stripped 4 bases from V and 5 bases from J, with 9 bases between. The CDR3 runs 12 residues. Germline lookup yields CDR1 SGHDN and CDR2 FVKESK.

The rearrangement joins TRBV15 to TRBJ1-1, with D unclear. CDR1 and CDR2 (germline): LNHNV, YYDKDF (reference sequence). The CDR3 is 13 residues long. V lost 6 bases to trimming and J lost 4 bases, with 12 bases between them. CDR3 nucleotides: TGTGCCACCAGAAGGCGCGGGGTCACTGAAGCTTTCTTT. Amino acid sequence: CATRRRGVTEAFF.

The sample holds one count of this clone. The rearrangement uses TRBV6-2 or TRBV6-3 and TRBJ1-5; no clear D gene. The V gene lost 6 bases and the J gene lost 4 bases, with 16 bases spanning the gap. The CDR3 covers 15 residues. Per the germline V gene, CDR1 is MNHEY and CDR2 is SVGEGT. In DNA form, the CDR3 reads TGTGCCAGCAGCGGCTTATCATTGTGGAATCAGCCCCAGCATTTT. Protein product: CASSGLSLWNQPQHF.

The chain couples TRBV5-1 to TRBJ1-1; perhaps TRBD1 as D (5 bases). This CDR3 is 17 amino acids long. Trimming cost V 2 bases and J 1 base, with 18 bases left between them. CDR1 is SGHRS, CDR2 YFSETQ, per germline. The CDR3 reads CASSLQPPTARNTEAFF. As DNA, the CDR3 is TGCGCCAGCAGCTTACAGCCACCGACAGCCAGGAACACTGAAGCTTTCTTT.

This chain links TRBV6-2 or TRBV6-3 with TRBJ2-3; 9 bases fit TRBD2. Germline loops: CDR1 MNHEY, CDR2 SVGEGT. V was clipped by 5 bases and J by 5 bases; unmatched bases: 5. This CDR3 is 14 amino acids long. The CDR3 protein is CASSRAGGQDTQYF. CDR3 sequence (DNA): TGTGCCAGCAGTCGAGCGGGAGGACAAGATACGCAGTATTTT.

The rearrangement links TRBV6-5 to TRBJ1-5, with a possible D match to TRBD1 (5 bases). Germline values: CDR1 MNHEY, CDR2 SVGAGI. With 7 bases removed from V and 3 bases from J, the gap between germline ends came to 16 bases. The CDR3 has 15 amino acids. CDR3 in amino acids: CASIPRGGYNQPQHF. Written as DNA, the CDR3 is TGTGCCAGCATCCCCCGGGGGGGATACAATCAGCCCCAGCATTTT.

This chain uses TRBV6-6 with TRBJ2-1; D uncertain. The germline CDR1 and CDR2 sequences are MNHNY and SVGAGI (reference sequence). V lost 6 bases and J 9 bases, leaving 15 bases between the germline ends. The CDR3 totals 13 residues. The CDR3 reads CASRPDRRGEQFF. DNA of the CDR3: TGTGCCAGCAGGCCAGATCGAAGAGGTGAGCAGTTCTTC.

CDR3: CAWSNRDRVTSPLHF. The CDR3 bases are TGTGCCTGGAGTAACCGGGACAGGGTAACTTCACCCCTCCACTTT. The gene calls are TRBV30 and TRBJ1-6; 9 bases match TRBD1. V gave up 2 bases and J gave up 9 bases; unmatched junction bases: 8. Germline values: CDR1 GTSNPN, CDR2 SVGIG (reference sequence). CDR3 length: 15 residues.

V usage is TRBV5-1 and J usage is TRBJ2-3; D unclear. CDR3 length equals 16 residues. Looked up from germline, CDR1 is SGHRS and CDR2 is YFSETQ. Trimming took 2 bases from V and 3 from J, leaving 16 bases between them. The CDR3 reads CASSFGIRGVTDTQYF. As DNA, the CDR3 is TGCGCCAGCAGCTTCGGAATCAGAGGAGTGACAGATACGCAGTATTTT.

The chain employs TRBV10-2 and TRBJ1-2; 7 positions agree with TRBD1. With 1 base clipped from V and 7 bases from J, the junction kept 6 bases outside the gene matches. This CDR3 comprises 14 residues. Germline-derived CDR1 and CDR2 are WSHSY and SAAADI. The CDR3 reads CASSEFRGQGGYTF. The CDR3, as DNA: TGCGCCAGCAGTGAGTTTAGGGGGCAGGGTGGCTACACCTTC.

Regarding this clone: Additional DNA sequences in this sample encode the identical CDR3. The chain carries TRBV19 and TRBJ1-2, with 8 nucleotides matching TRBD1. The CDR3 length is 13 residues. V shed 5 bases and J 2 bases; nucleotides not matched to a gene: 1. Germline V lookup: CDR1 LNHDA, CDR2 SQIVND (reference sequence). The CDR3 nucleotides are TGTGCCAGTAGTGACAGGGGAAACTATGGCTACACCTTC. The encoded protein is CASSDRGNYGYTF.

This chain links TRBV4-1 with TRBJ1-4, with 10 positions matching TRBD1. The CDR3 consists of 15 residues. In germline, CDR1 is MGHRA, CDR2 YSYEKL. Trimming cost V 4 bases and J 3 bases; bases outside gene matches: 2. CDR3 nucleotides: TGCGCCAGCAGCCGAGGGACAGGGGCTAATGAAAAACTGTTTTTT. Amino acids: CASSRGTGANEKLFF.

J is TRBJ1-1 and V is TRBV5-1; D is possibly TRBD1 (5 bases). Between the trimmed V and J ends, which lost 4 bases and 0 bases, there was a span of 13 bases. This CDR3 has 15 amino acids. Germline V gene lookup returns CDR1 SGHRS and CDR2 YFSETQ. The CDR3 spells CASSRDSNMNTEAFF. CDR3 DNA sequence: TGCGCCAGCAGCCGGGACTCTAACATGAACACTGAAGCTTTCTTT. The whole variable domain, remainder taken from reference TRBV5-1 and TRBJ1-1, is KAGVTQTPRYLIKTRGQQVTLSCSPISGHRSVSWYQQTPGQGLQFLFEYFSETQRNKGNFPGRFSGRQFSNSRSEMNVSTLELGDSALYLCASSRDSNMNTEAFFGQGTRLTVV.

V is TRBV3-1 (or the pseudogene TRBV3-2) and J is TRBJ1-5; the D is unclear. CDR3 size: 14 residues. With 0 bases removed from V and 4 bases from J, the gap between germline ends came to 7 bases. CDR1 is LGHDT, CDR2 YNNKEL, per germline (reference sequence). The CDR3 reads CASSQDWANQPQHF. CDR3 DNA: TGTGCCAGCAGCCAAGATTGGGCGAATCAGCCCCAGCATTTT.

DNA for the CDR3: TGTGCCAGCAGCTCGACTCGTACAGGGGGAGTCAATGAGCAGTTCTTC. It specifies CASSSTRTGGVNEQFF. V is TRBV11-3 and J is TRBJ2-1, with 8 bases aligning to TRBD1. The CDR3 is 16 residues long. V gave up 4 bases and J gave up 6 bases; unmatched junction bases: 11. In germline, CDR1 is SGHNT, CDR2 YENEEA.

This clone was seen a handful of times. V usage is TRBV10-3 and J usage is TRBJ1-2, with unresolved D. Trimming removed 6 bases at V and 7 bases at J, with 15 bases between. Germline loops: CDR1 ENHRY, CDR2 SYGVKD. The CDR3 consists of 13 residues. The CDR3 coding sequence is TGTGCCATCAGACTAGACACAGCGTCTGGCTACACCTTC. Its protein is CAIRLDTASGYTF.

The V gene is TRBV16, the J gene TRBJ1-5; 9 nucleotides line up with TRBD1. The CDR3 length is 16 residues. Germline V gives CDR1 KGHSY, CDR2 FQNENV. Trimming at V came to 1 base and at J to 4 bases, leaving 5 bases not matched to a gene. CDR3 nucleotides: TGTGCCAGCAGCCAATGGGACAGGGATAAAAATCAGCCCCAGCATTTT. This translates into CASSQWDRDKNQPQHF.

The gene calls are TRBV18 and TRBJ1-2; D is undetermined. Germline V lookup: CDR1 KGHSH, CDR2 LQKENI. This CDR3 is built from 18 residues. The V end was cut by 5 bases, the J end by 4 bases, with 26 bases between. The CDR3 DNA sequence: TGTGCCAGCTCAGGCCTAGAACTAAGACCAGAAACCTCCTATGGCTACACCTTC. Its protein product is CASSGLELRPETSYGYTF.

The CDR3 reads CASSFQGRGEQYF. The CDR3 DNA reads as TGTGCCAGTAGTTTCCAGGGTAGAGGCGAGCAGTACTTC. J is TRBJ2-7 and V is TRBV19; a weak D match, TRBD1 (5 bases). The CDR3 contains 13 residues. Per the germline V gene, CDR1 is LNHDA and CDR2 is SQIVND (reference sequence). Trimming removed 5 bases from V and 6 bases from J, with 14 bases in between. The full variable domain, its missing parts supplied by reference TRBV19 and TRBJ2-7, is DGGITQSPKYLFRKEGQNVTLSCEQNLNHDAMYWYRQDPGQGLRLIYYSQIVNDFQKGDIAEGYSVSREKKESFPLTVTSAQKNPTAFYLCASSFQGRGEQYFGPGTRLTVT.

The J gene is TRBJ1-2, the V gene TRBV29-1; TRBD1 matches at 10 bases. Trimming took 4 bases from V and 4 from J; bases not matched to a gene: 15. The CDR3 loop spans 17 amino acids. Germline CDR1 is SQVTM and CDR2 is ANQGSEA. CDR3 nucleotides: TGCAGCGTTGTGCGTGTCTGGGACAGGGGAGACGGCTATGGCTACACCTTC. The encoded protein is CSVVRVWDRGDGYGYTF.

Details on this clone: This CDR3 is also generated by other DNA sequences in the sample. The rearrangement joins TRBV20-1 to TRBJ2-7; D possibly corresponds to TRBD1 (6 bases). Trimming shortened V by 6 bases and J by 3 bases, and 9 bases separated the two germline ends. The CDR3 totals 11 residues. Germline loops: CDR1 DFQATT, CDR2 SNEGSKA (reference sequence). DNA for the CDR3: TGCAGTGCAATACAGGGCTACGAGCAGTACTTC. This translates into CSAIQGYEQYF.

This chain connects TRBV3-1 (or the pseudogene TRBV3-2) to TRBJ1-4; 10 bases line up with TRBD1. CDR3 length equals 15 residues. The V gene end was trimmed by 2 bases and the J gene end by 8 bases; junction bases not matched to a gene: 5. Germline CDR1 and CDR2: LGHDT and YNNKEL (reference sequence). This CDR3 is CASSQPLGQGEKLFF. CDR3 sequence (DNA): TGTGCCAGCAGCCAACCCCTGGGACAGGGGGAAAAACTGTTTTTT.